The clone carrying this TCR beta chain has only a few counts. This CDR3 spans 14 amino acids. The germline CDR1 and CDR2 sequences are MDHEN and SYDVKM. With 6 bases removed from V and 5 bases from J, the gap between germline ends came to 14 bases. This entry comes from a study of blood T cell repertoires in COVID-19. Clones were sequenced by immunoSEQ multiplex PCR, and TCRdb holds only the in-frame ones, with some missing. The table has over 250,000 clones, about 85% seen once; the top ten hold less than 15%. This receptor was taken from a human donor in a cohort sampled during active COVID-19. The specimen was peripheral blood. The rearrangement joins TRBV28 to TRBJ1-5; D perhaps matches TRBD1 (5 bases). DNA of the CDR3: TGTGCCAGCAGGAAGGAGGGGACCCATCAGCCCCAGCATTTT. Protein product: CASRKEGTHQPQHF.